One and the same sample provided the 9 T cell receptor beta chains below, sequenced in a study of T cell responses to AZD1222 COVID-19 vaccine. Repertoires were generated with immunoSEQ multiplex PCR, while TCRdb's copy carries only in-frame clones and drops some. The data show 100,000 to 110,000 clones, with around nine tenths seen just once and less than 20% held by the top ten. This specimen was peripheral blood, taken on day 0 of AZD1222 vaccination. These receptors all stem from an adult in good health.

The chain combines TRBV18 with TRBJ2-7, with TRBD2 matching over 7 bases. In germline, CDR1 is KGHSH, CDR2 LQKENI. Unmatched junction bases numbered 8, after V lost 5 bases and J lost 7 bases. The CDR3 is 13 residues long. The CDR3 nucleotides are TGTGCCAGCTCAACCACGGGGGGACTGGAGCAGTACTTC. This encodes CASSTTGGLEQYF.

The genes are TRBV27 and TRBJ1-3; D uncertain. Germline CDR1 MNHEY, CDR2 SMNVEV (reference sequence). Trimming left V 0 bases short and J 7 bases short, with 13 bases between. The CDR3 is 15 residues long. The chain's CDR3 is CASSLSKTLGNTIYF. Written as DNA, the CDR3 is TGTGCCAGCAGTTTATCTAAGACGCTCGGGAACACCATATATTTT.

This chain uses TRBV9 with TRBJ1-2, with 10 nucleotides matching TRBD1. V lost 4 bases and J lost 7; bases outside the gene matches: 10. This CDR3 has 15 amino acids. In germline, CDR1 is SGDLS, CDR2 YYNGEE. The CDR3 coding sequence is TGTGCCAGCAGCACCCGACAGGGGGCGGGGGGTGGCTACACCTTC. Translated: CASSTRQGAGGGYTF.

This clone appeared a few times. The rearrangement joins TRBV7-9 to TRBJ2-3; D ambiguous. This CDR3 is 12 amino acids long. In germline, CDR1 is SEHNR, CDR2 FQNEAQ (reference sequence). V was shortened by 2 bases and J by 6 bases, with 6 bases between the two germline ends. The CDR3 sequence is CASSLSWDTQYF. As DNA, the CDR3 is TGTGCCAGCAGCTTATCGTGGGATACGCAGTATTTT.

The chain has TRBV5-1 and TRBJ1-1, with a weak D call TRBD1 (6 bases). V was clipped by 3 bases and J by 5 bases, with 11 bases between them. Germline CDR1 is SGHRS and CDR2 is YFSETQ. The CDR3 sequence is 13 residues long. The CDR3 DNA reads TGCGCCAGCAGCTCTAAAGGGGGAACTGAAGCTTTCTTT. This sequence encodes CASSSKGGTEAFF.

The chain employs TRBV2 and TRBJ1-2, with D unclear. Trimming took 3 bases from V and 8 from J, leaving 13 bases between them. The germline gives CDR1 SNHLY, CDR2 FYNNEI. This CDR3 region has 13 residues. The CDR3 bases are TGTGCCAGCAGTGAGGAAGGGCAGAACGGCTACACCTTC. Amino acid sequence: CASSEEGQNGYTF. Full variable domain (remainder filled in from reference TRBV2 and TRBJ1-2): EPEVTQTPSHQVTQMGQEVILRCVPISNHLYFYWYRQILGQKVEFLVSFYNNEISEKSEIFDDQFSVERPDGSNFTLKIRSTKLEDSAMYFCASSEEGQNGYTFGSGTRLTVV.

V usage is TRBV6-5 and J usage is TRBJ1-2; 7 bases are shared with TRBD1. CDR3 length: 13 residues. V lost 7 bases, J lost 4 bases, and 6 bases stayed unmatched. Per the germline V gene, CDR1 is MNHEY and CDR2 is SVGAGI. CDR3 nucleotide sequence: TGTGCCAGCACCGAGAGGACAGGCTATGGCTACACCTTC. This codes for CASTERTGYGYTF.

V usage is TRBV9 and J usage is TRBJ2-7, with 9 bases identical to TRBD1. CDR1 is SGDLS and CDR2 is YYNGEE in the germline V gene. V was pared by 0 bases and J by 5 bases, with 6 bases of the junction left unmatched. This CDR3 has 15 residues. CDR3 sequence reads: CASSVGGTGSHEQYF. The CDR3 DNA sequence: TGTGCCAGCAGCGTAGGCGGGACAGGGTCCCACGAGCAGTACTTC.

This chain connects TRBV30 to TRBJ1-5; 7 nucleotides align to TRBD1. CDR3 size: 13 residues. From germline, CDR1 is GTSNPN and CDR2 SVGIG (reference sequence). Germline trimming cut 0 bases from V and 6 bases from J; bases unmatched to any gene: 2. CDR3 amino acids: CAWSVTGSQPQHF. The CDR3 bases are TGTGCCTGGAGTGTGACAGGGAGTCAGCCCCAGCATTTT. The entire variable domain, with the rest obtained from reference TRBV30 and TRBJ1-5, is as follows: SQTIHQWPATLVQPVGSPLSLECTVEGTSNPNLYWYRQAAGRGLQLLFYSVGIGQISSEVPQNLSASRPQDRQFILSSKKLLLSDSGFYLCAWSVTGSQPQHFGDGTRLSIL.